This T cell receptor beta chain stems from a study of T cell responses to AZD1222 COVID-19 vaccine. This table comes from immunoSEQ multiplex PCR, and its TCRdb copy is limited to in-frame clones, with some not included. The table includes about 100,000 clones, around 87% detected once. Overall study findings and caveats: Dominant at 160-218 and 743-854, vaccine-associated CD4 TCRs also spanned spike. Unmutated variant regions are reportedly the target of nearly half of TCRs that are spike-specific. Donor demographics were predominantly white British with a female majority; clonal diversity may be underestimated.

CDR3 length: 12 amino acids. The V gene's germline CDR1 is SEHNR and CDR2 FQNEAQ (reference sequence). V lost 5 bases, J lost 6 bases, and 8 bases lay in between. Note on this clone: Its cognate antigen is unknown.

This clonotype originated in an adult in good health. The chain has TRBV7-9 and TRBJ1-3, with no clear D. The source was peripheral blood, collected on day 0 of AZD1222 vaccination. Here the CDR3 reads CASSRETNTIYF. DNA of the CDR3: TGTGCCAGCAGCAGAGAGACAAACACCATATATTTT.